The entry below describes one TCR beta chain. As yet, its antigen is unknown. These data are taken from a study of radiotherapy plus CTLA-4 blockade in lung cancer. Overall study: Objective responses occurred in 18% of patients; 25% to 35% had disease control. Findings and limits, study-wide: Following radiotherapy plus ipilimumab, tumor-derived TCR clones expanded in the blood. Reports identified early blood T cell clone dynamics, with interferon-beta, as the best response predictor.

The CDR3 spans 17 residues. The germline CDR1 and CDR2 sequences are WSHSY and SAAADI. V was clipped by 2 bases and J by 0 bases, with 14 bases between them. TCRdb keeps only in-frame clones here, not all; method: immunoSEQ multiplex PCR. Among roughly 59,000 clones, approximately 68% were seen once, and the ten largest hold roughly 8%. The J gene is TRBJ1-5, the V gene TRBV10-2, with D tentatively TRBD1 (6 bases). This receptor was taken from a human donor with non-small cell lung cancer whose response to radiotherapy plus ipilimumab could not be evaluated. The sequencing used peripheral blood, collected from a patient treated with radiotherapy plus ipilimumab. The CDR3 bases are TGCGCCAGCAGTGAGAGGGTAGGGGGTAATAGCAATCAGCCCCAGCATTTT. It encodes CASSERVGGNSNQPQHF.